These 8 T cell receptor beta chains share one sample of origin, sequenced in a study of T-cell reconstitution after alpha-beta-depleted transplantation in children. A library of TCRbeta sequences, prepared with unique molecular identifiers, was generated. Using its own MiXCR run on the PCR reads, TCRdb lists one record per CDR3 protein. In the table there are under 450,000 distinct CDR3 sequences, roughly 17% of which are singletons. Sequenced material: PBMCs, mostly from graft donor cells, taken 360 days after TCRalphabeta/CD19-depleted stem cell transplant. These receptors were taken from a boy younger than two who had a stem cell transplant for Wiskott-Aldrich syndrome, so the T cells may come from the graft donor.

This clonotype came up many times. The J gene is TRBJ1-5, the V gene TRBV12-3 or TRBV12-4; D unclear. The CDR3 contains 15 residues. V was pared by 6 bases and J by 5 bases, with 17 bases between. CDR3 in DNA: TGTGCCAGCAGCGATGGACCTAGGCAATATCAGCCCCAGCATTTT. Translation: CASSDGPRQYQPQHF.

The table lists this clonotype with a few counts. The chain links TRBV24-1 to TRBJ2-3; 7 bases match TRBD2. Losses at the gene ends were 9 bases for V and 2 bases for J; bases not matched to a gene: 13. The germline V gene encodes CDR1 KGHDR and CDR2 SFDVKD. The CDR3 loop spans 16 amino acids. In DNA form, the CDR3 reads TGTGCCACCTCAGGGTGGGCTAGCGGACACACAGATACGCAGTATTTT. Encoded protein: CATSGWASGHTDTQYF.

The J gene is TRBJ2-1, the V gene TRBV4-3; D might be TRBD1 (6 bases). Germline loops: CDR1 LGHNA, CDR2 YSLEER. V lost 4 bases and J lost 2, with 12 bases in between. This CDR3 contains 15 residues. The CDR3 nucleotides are TGCGCCAGCAGCCCAAACAGGGCAGCCTACAATGAGCAGTTCTTC. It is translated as CASSPNRAAYNEQFF.

CDR3 sequence (DNA): TGTGCCAGCAGCCAATTTACCAGGGGCATATTCGCGAACACCGGGGAGCTGTTTTTT. This encodes CASSQFTRGIFANTGELFF. This chain uses TRBV4-2 with TRBJ2-2; perhaps TRBD1 as D (6 bases). V lost 2 bases and J lost 0, with 19 bases in between. The CDR3 extends over 19 amino acids. From germline, CDR1 is LGHNA and CDR2 YNFKEQ.

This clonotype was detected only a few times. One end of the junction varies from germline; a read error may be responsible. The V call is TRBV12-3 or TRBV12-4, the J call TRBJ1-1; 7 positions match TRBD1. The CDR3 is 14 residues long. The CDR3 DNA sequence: TGTGCCAGCAGCCCGACAGGGCCGAACGCTGAAGCTTTCTTT. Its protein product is CASSPTGPNAEAFF.

CDR3 loop: CASTDLSEQFF. The CDR3 coding sequence is TGTGCCAGCACTGACCTTTCTGAGCAGTTCTTC. This rearrangement joins TRBV28 to TRBJ2-1, with D uncertain. Germline-derived CDR1 and CDR2 are MDHEN and SYDVKM. The V gene lost 7 bases and the J gene lost 9 bases, with 10 bases spanning the gap. The CDR3 has 11 amino acids.

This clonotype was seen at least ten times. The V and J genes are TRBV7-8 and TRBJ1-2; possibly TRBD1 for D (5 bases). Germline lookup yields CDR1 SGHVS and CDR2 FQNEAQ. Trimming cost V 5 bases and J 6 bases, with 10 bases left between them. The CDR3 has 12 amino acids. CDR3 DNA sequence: TGTGCCAGCAGCGTGACAGAAGATGGCTACACCTTC. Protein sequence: CASSVTEDGYTF.

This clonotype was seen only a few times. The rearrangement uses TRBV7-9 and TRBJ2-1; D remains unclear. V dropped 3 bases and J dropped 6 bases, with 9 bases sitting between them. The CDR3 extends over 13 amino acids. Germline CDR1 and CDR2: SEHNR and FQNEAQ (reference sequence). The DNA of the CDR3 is TGTGCCAGCAGCTTGGCAGGCAGCAATGAGCAGTTCTTC. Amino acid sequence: CASSLAGSNEQFF.